What follows are 10 T cell receptor beta chains derived from one specimen sequenced in a study of cytomegalovirus exposure and HLA in healthy donors. PCR amplification relied on 60 Vbeta primers (plus 13 Jbeta primers). Sequencing was performed with immunoSEQ multiplex PCR; in TCRdb, only in-frame clones are kept and a portion is missing. The data show about 120,000 clones, around 77% seen once. The sequencing input was PBMCs. The receptor set was obtained from a woman in her twenties or thirties in good health and CMV-seropositive.

V usage is TRBV5-6 and J usage is TRBJ2-1, with D possibly TRBD2 on 6 matching bases. The V end was cut by 4 bases, the J end by 5 bases, with 25 bases between. The CDR3 consists of 18 residues. CDR1 is SGHDT and CDR2 is YYEEEE in the germline V gene. Here the CDR3 reads CASSLRAGLGGANNEQFF. The CDR3 DNA reads TGTGCCAGCAGCCTCAGGGCCGGGCTGGGGGGTGCGAACAATGAGCAGTTCTTC.

This clone occurred once. The V call is TRBV15, the J call TRBJ1-5; D may be TRBD1 (6 bases). Trimming shortened V by 1 base and J by 2 bases, and 12 bases separated the two germline ends. Germline CDR1 is LNHNV and CDR2 is YYDKDF (reference sequence). This CDR3 contains 16 residues. The CDR3 spells CATSRVPTGGNQPQHF. The CDR3 DNA reads TGTGCCACCAGCAGAGTTCCGACAGGCGGCAATCAGCCCCAGCATTTT.

The V and J genes are TRBV6-1 and TRBJ2-2, with 7 bases lining up with TRBD1. Germline trimming cut 5 bases from V and 1 base from J; bases unmatched to any gene: 1. The CDR3 length is 14 residues. Per the germline V gene, CDR1 is MNHNS and CDR2 is SASEGT. The DNA of the CDR3 is TGTGCCAGCAGTCGGGACAGGAACACCGGGGAGCTGTTTTTT. Its protein is CASSRDRNTGELFF.

V gene TRBV7-9 combines with J gene TRBJ1-1, with TRBD1 matching over 7 bases. This CDR3 region has 15 residues. Germline assignment: CDR1 SEHNR and CDR2 FQNEAQ (reference sequence). The junction had 6 bases not matched to a gene; V was cut back by 5 bases and J by 0 bases. CDR3 DNA sequence: TGTGCCAGCAGCACCGGGACAGTCATGAACACTGAAGCTTTCTTT. It translates to CASSTGTVMNTEAFF.

This rearrangement joins TRBV7-9 to TRBJ2-5; 7 bases are shared with TRBD1. The last part of the DNA fits TRBJ2-7 better; the J call may be wrong. The CDR3 is made up of 14 amino acids. Per germline, CDR1 SEHNR and CDR2 FQNEAQ (reference sequence). Here the CDR3 reads CASSDRDSSYEQYF. CDR3 in DNA: TGTGCCAGCAGCGATCGGGACAGTTCCTACGAGCAGTACTTC.

V and J are TRBV6-1 and TRBJ2-5; 9 bases line up with TRBD1. The ends lost 0 bases at V and 4 bases at J; junction bases unmatched: 3. Germline V CDR1 and CDR2: MNHNS, SASEGT. The CDR3 has 15 amino acids. The CDR3 loop is CASSEATGGGETQYF. CDR3 nucleotides: TGTGCCAGCAGTGAAGCGACAGGGGGTGGAGAGACCCAGTACTTC.

The V gene is TRBV30, the J gene TRBJ1-2; 8 bases line up with TRBD1. From germline, CDR1 is GTSNPN and CDR2 SVGIG (reference sequence). CDR3 length: 14 amino acids. V shed 3 bases, J shed 8 bases, and the junction held 11 bases outside the gene matches. The DNA of the CDR3 is TGTGCCTGGAGGTCGACAGGGGAAGTGGGGGGCTACACCTTC. Amino acid sequence: CAWRSTGEVGGYTF.

This clone was counted once. This chain joins TRBV7-9 and TRBJ1-1; 8 bases match TRBD1. CDR3 size: 13 residues. Trimming at V came to 3 bases and at J to 4 bases, leaving 1 base not matched to a gene. In germline, CDR1 is SEHNR, CDR2 FQNEAQ (reference sequence). This CDR3 is CASSFTGGTEAFF. Written as DNA, the CDR3 is TGTGCCAGCAGCTTTACAGGGGGCACTGAAGCTTTCTTT. The whole variable domain, remainder taken from reference TRBV7-9 and TRBJ1-1, is DTGVSQNPRHKITKRGQNVTFRCDPISEHNRLYWYRQTLGQGPEFLTYFQNEAQLEKSRLLSDRFSAERPKGSFSTLEIQRTEQGDSAMYLCASSFTGGTEAFFGQGTRLTVV.

This clone was counted once. V gene TRBV2 combines with J gene TRBJ2-1; 10 nucleotides line up with TRBD1. The CDR3 is 14 amino acids. The V gene's germline CDR1 is SNHLY and CDR2 FYNNEI. V lost 8 bases, J lost 6 bases, and 7 bases stayed unmatched. The CDR3 nucleotides are TGTGCCAGCCTACGGGACAGGGGCACCAATGAGCAGTTCTTC. It is translated as CASLRDRGTNEQFF. The full variable domain, rest sourced from reference TRBV2 and TRBJ2-1, is EPEVTQTPSHQVTQMGQEVILRCVPISNHLYFYWYRQILGQKVEFLVSFYNNEISEKSEIFDDQFSVERPDGSNFTLKIRSTKLEDSAMYFCASLRDRGTNEQFFGPGTRLTVL.

J is TRBJ1-4 and V is TRBV5-8; TRBD1 agrees at 9 bases. Germline V lookup: CDR1 SGHTS, CDR2 YDEGEE. V lost 4 bases, J lost 11 bases, and 12 bases stayed unmatched. The CDR3 is 15 residues long. In DNA form, the CDR3 reads TGTGCCAGCAGCATACCGGGACAGGGCACAAAGAAACTGTTTTTT. This gives the protein CASSIPGQGTKKLFF. Full variable domain (remainder filled in from reference TRBV5-8 and TRBJ1-4): EAGVTQSPTHLIKTRGQQATLRCSPISGHTSVYWYQQALGLGLQFLLWYDEGEERNRGNFPPRFSGRQFPNYSSELNVNALELEDSALYLCASSIPGQGTKKLFFGSGTQLSVL.